A single sample is the source of the 18 T cell receptor beta chains below, sequenced in a study of T cell repertoires in cytomegalovirus infection. TCRdb used MiXCR to reprocess the reads, holding one entry per CDR3 protein. Of some 350,000 distinct CDR3 sequences in the sample, just under 30% were seen once. The antigens these receptors bind are not known. This material consisted of cultured PBMCs, taken from culture after CMV antigen stimulation. The receptors stem from a human donor in good health (CMV status not recorded). Some clones in this sample may be carry-over from other donors' samples.

This clonotype was detected ten times or more. The J gene is TRBJ1-2, the V gene TRBV7-2; no clear D. Germline V gives CDR1 SGHTA, CDR2 FQGNSA. V gave up 1 base and J gave up 2 bases, with 8 bases separating them. CDR3 length: 14 amino acids. CDR3 nucleotide sequence: TGTGCCAGCAGCTTAGACCTTGGGAACTATGGCTACACCTTC. This translates into CASSLDLGNYGYTF. Supplemented by reference TRBV7-2 and TRBJ1-2, the full variable domain reads GAGVSQSPSNKVTEKGKDVELRCDPISGHTALYWYRQSLGQGLEFLIYFQGNSAPDKSGLPSDRFSAERTGGSVSTLTIQRTQQEDSAVYLCASSLDLGNYGYTFGSGTRLTVV.

There are many counts of this clonotype. This chain joins TRBV7-2 and TRBJ1-4; D is uncertain. V dropped 0 bases and J dropped 10 bases, with 15 bases sitting between them. CDR3 size: 15 residues. Germline V gene data show CDR1 as SGHTA and CDR2 as FQGNSA. The CDR3 DNA is TGTGCCAGCAGCTTAGCATCCTCAATAGGACGAAAACTGTTTTTT. This gives the protein CASSLASSIGRKLFF.

This clonotype was observed a handful of times. The chain links TRBV7-8 to TRBJ2-1; unclear D gene. This CDR3 has 12 amino acids. Trimming cost V 5 bases and J 9 bases, with 11 bases left between them. Germline V CDR1 and CDR2: SGHVS, FQNEAQ. CDR3 DNA sequence: TGTGCCAGCAGCCCGCCAGGCGGTGAGCAGTTCTTC. Its protein product is CASSPPGGEQFF.

This clonotype was observed a few times. The V and J genes are TRBV4-2 and TRBJ1-6, with 8 bases lining up with TRBD1. Germline assignment: CDR1 LGHNA and CDR2 YNFKEQ. With V trimmed by 4 bases and J by 6 bases, 2 bases remained unmatched. The CDR3 is 14 amino acids. The CDR3 nucleotides are TGTGCCAGCAGCCGGGACAGGCTTAATTCACCCCTCCACTTT. Translated, it gives CASSRDRLNSPLHF.

The chain uses TRBV5-5 and TRBJ2-1, with D possibly being TRBD1 (6 bases). CDR1 and CDR2 (germline): SGHKS, YYEKEE (reference sequence). With 0 bases removed from V and 9 bases from J, the gap between germline ends came to 16 bases. CDR3 size: 15 residues. The CDR3 spells CASSLEAVIRGEQFF. The CDR3 nucleotides read TGTGCCAGCAGCTTGGAAGCGGTCATCAGGGGTGAGCAGTTCTTC.

With regard to this clonotype: The junction and the germline gene differ at one end; a read error may be behind it. The J gene is TRBJ2-7, the V gene TRBV4-1; a weak D match, TRBD1 (5 bases). Germline CDR1 MGHRA, CDR2 YSYEKL. CDR3 length equals 16 residues. CDR3 region: CASSQDQAAGIREQYF. The CDR3 nucleotides read TGTGCCAGCAGCCAAGATCAGGCGGCAGGGATCCGGGAGCAGTACTTC.

This clonotype was seen more than once but under ten times. V and J are TRBV11-2 and TRBJ2-3, with 7 bases fitting TRBD1. Germline V lookup: CDR1 SGHAT, CDR2 FQNNGV. V shed 1 base, J shed 3 bases, and the junction held 7 bases outside the gene matches. The CDR3 spans 16 residues. CDR3: CASSLVGHRGTDTQYF. The CDR3 DNA is TGTGCCAGCAGCTTAGTTGGGCACAGGGGAACAGATACGCAGTATTTT.

This clonotype was counted a few times. The rearrangement joins TRBV5-7 to TRBJ2-1; 7 bases fit TRBD1. TRBV5-7 is an ORF; its function is uncertain. Trimming at V came to 7 bases and at J to 4 bases, leaving 8 bases not matched to a gene. The CDR3 spans 14 residues. The CDR3 region is CASQGDPIYNEQFF. CDR3 DNA: TGTGCCAGCCAGGGGGACCCAATTTACAATGAGCAGTTCTTC.

The chain has TRBV4-1 and TRBJ2-7, with D perhaps given as TRBD1 or TRBD2 (6 bases each). Trimming cost V 4 bases and J 2 bases, with 15 bases left between them. Germline V gene data show CDR1 as MGHRA and CDR2 as YSYEKL. The CDR3 has 15 residues. The CDR3, as DNA: TGCGCCAGCAGCCGCTCCCCGGGGGCGACCTACGAGCAGTACTTC. This sequence encodes CASSRSPGATYEQYF.

This clonotype was counted only a few times. This sequence joins TRBV10-3 and TRBJ1-4; D perhaps matches TRBD1 (6 bases). V was pared by 0 bases and J by 7 bases, with 12 bases between. CDR3 size: 15 residues. Germline CDR1 reads ENHRY; CDR2 reads SYGVKD. CDR3 DNA sequence: TGTGCCATCAGTGAGTCGCCAGGGGCGGCTGAAAAACTGTTTTTT. It encodes CAISESPGAAEKLFF.

This clonotype occurred many times. This rearrangement joins TRBV6-1 to TRBJ1-1; D unclear. Germline V gives CDR1 MNHNS, CDR2 SASEGT. There are 14 residues in the CDR3. V dropped 8 bases and J dropped 4 bases, with 17 bases sitting between them. In nucleotides, the CDR3 is TGTGCCAGCGGAAAAGTCTCGGGAAGCACTGAAGCTTTCTTT. Translating gives CASGKVSGSTEAFF.

The V and J genes are TRBV6-1 and TRBJ2-1; TRBD1 aligns across 8 bases. V was pared by 8 bases and J by 4 bases, with 13 bases of the junction left unmatched. There are 16 residues in the CDR3. Germline V gene lookup returns CDR1 MNHNS and CDR2 SASEGT. The CDR3 loop reads CASGKAQGVVYNEQFF. As DNA, the CDR3 is TGTGCCAGCGGGAAAGCACAGGGGGTGGTTTACAATGAGCAGTTCTTC.

This clonotype appeared a few times. The J gene is TRBJ1-2, the V gene TRBV12-3 or TRBV12-4, with D possibly matching TRBD1 (5 bases). This CDR3 contains 12 residues. V was shortened by 5 bases and J by 8 bases, with 12 bases between the two germline ends. The CDR3 region is CASSDRQWGYTF. The CDR3 nucleotides are TGTGCCAGCAGTGACCGACAGTGGGGCTACACCTTC.

J is TRBJ1-2 and V is TRBV28; D call uncertain. There are 13 residues in the CDR3. Trimming removed 3 bases at V and 3 bases at J, with 8 bases between. CDR1 and CDR2 (germline): MDHEN, SYDVKM. The CDR3 region is CASSFGGHYGYTF. The CDR3 coding sequence is TGTGCCAGCAGTTTCGGCGGCCACTATGGCTACACCTTC.

The sample holds a few counts of this clonotype. The chain carries TRBV7-9 and TRBJ2-7; D unresolved. V gave up 1 base and J gave up 7 bases, with 14 bases separating them. The CDR3 runs to 14 residues. The germline V gene has CDR1 SEHNR and CDR2 FQNEAQ (reference sequence). CDR3 in DNA: TGTGCCAGCAGCTTAGGGGCCGGATCTGGGGAGCAGTACTTC. Amino acids: CASSLGAGSGEQYF.

This chain links TRBV10-3 with TRBJ2-5, with 7 bases that match TRBD1. Germline CDR1 ENHRY, CDR2 SYGVKD. Germline trimming cut 4 bases from V and 2 bases from J; bases unmatched to any gene: 1. The CDR3 covers 13 residues. CDR3 nucleotide sequence: TGTGCCATCAGTGGGACAGGACAAGAGACCCAGTACTTC. Amino acids: CAISGTGQETQYF.

This clonotype was detected a few times. J is TRBJ2-6 and V is TRBV30; 7 bases fit TRBD1. V trimming: 0 bases; J trimming: 2 bases; junction bases outside the gene matches: 10. This CDR3 is 18 amino acids long. Germline CDR1 is GTSNPN and CDR2 is SVGIG (reference sequence). Written as DNA, the CDR3 is TGTGCCTGGAGTGTAGGGCCAGGGGGTGAAACTGGGGCCAACGTCCTGACTTTC. Translated: CAWSVGPGGETGANVLTF.

This chain joins TRBV19 and TRBJ1-2; D is unresolved. This CDR3 spans 15 amino acids. Trimming cost V 7 bases and J 0 bases, with 15 bases left between them. Germline V CDR1 and CDR2: LNHDA, SQIVND (reference sequence). The CDR3 reads CASIGQESPNYGYTF. CDR3 bases: TGTGCCAGTATTGGCCAGGAATCCCCTAACTATGGCTACACCTTC.